This is a list of T cell receptor beta chains from one sample in a study of CD8 T cells in Susac syndrome. One entry per CDR3 protein, called by TCRdb with MiXCR from the immunoSEQ multiplex PCR reads. The repertoire holds 250,000 to 300,000 distinct CDR3 sequences, around nine tenths seen once, with under 0.2% in the top ten. The sample taken for sequencing was CD8+ T cells from PBMCs. These receptors were collected from a human donor with multiple sclerosis. CDR3s include the opening cysteine and the closing phenylalanine or tryptophan. Fields, in order: clone size, V gene, D gene, J gene, CDR3 protein, CDR3 DNA. The D gene is left open where the match is weak. Part of the rows lack a size; the others show once, few, many or a class for expanded clones.

clone_size: NA
v_call: TRBV14
d_call: NA
j_call: TRBJ1-2
cdr3_aa: CASSPRGWYGYTF
cdr3_nt: TGTGCCAGCAGCCCGAGGGGGTGGTATGGCTACACCTTC

clone_size: NA
v_call: TRBV5-1
d_call: NA
j_call: TRBJ2-1
cdr3_aa: CASSLGNTDNEQFF
cdr3_nt: TGCGCCAGCAGCTTGGGTAACACAGACAATGAGCAGTTCTTC

clone_size: NA
v_call: TRBV20-1
d_call: TRBD2
j_call: TRBJ2-3
cdr3_aa: CSAIRLAGGHTDTQYF
cdr3_nt: TGCAGTGCCATTAGACTAGCGGGGGGGCACACAGATACGCAGTATTTT

clone_size: NA
v_call: TRBV5-6
d_call: TRBD1
j_call: TRBJ2-1
cdr3_aa: CASSLAGQYNEQFF
cdr3_nt: TGTGCCAGCAGCTTGGCGGGACAGTACAATGAGCAGTTCTTC

clone_size: NA
v_call: TRBV27
d_call: TRBD1
j_call: TRBJ2-1
cdr3_aa: CASSNGTGWYNEQFF
cdr3_nt: TGTGCCAGCAGTAACGGGACAGGGTGGTACAATGAGCAGTTCTTC

clone_size: NA
v_call: TRBV19
d_call: TRBD1
j_call: TRBJ2-2
cdr3_aa: CASSQGAYTGELFF
cdr3_nt: TGTGCCAGTAGTCAGGGGGCCTACACCGGGGAGCTGTTTTTT

clone_size: once
v_call: TRBV30
d_call: NA
j_call: TRBJ1-2
cdr3_aa: CAWSGLGSTGYTF
cdr3_nt: TGTGCCTGGAGTGGGTTGGGATCTACGGGCTACACCTTC

clone_size: NA
v_call: TRBV28
d_call: TRBD1
j_call: TRBJ2-7
cdr3_aa: CASSLGTGGDEQYF
cdr3_nt: TGTGCCAGCAGTTTAGGGACAGGGGGCGACGAGCAGTACTTC

clone_size: NA
v_call: TRBV7-6
d_call: NA
j_call: TRBJ2-7
cdr3_aa: CASSPRHGASYEQYF
cdr3_nt: TGTGCCAGCAGCCCACGACACGGGGCTTCCTACGAGCAGTACTTC

clone_size: NA
v_call: TRBV5-6
d_call: NA
j_call: TRBJ2-2
cdr3_aa: CASSYNSGGELFF
cdr3_nt: TGTGCCAGCAGCTACAATAGCGGCGGGGAGCTGTTTTTT

clone_size: NA
v_call: TRBV6-2/TRBV6-3
d_call: NA
j_call: TRBJ1-1
cdr3_aa: CASTLGDTLEAFF
cdr3_nt: TGTGCCAGCACCCTGGGGGACACACTAGAAGCTTTCTTT

clone_size: NA
v_call: TRBV7-9
d_call: NA
j_call: TRBJ2-1
cdr3_aa: CASSLIVAYNEQFF
cdr3_nt: TGTGCCAGCAGCTTGATCGTGGCTTACAATGAGCAGTTCTTC

clone_size: NA
v_call: TRBV9
d_call: TRBD1
j_call: TRBJ2-7
cdr3_aa: CASSVGGTGGGEQYF
cdr3_nt: TGTGCCAGCAGCGTAGGAGGGACAGGGGGCGGTGAGCAGTACTTC

clone_size: NA
v_call: TRBV30
d_call: TRBD1
j_call: TRBJ2-3
cdr3_aa: CAWSLGQGTDTQYF
cdr3_nt: TGTGCCTGGTCCTTGGGACAGGGGACAGATACGCAGTATTTT

clone_size: NA
v_call: TRBV15
d_call: NA
j_call: TRBJ2-5
cdr3_aa: CATSRDSPLDAETQYF
cdr3_nt: TGTGCCACCAGCAGAGATTCCCCACTGGACGCTGAGACCCAGTACTTC

clone_size: NA
v_call: TRBV4-1
d_call: TRBD2
j_call: TRBJ2-7
cdr3_aa: CASSQAGRDYEQYF
cdr3_nt: TGCGCCAGCAGCCAAGCAGGGAGGGACTACGAGCAGTACTTC

clone_size: NA
v_call: TRBV6-5
d_call: TRBD1
j_call: TRBJ1-2
cdr3_aa: CASSYSGGDYGYTF
cdr3_nt: TGTGCCAGCAGTTACTCAGGGGGCGACTATGGCTACACCTTC

clone_size: NA
v_call: TRBV6-2/TRBV6-3
d_call: TRBD2
j_call: TRBJ2-7
cdr3_aa: CASSLAGVNEQYF
cdr3_nt: TGTGCCAGCAGCCTAGCGGGGGTCAACGAGCAGTACTTC

clone_size: NA
v_call: TRBV19
d_call: NA
j_call: TRBJ1-5
cdr3_aa: CASHNQPQHF
cdr3_nt: TGTGCCAGTCACAATCAGCCCCAGCATTTT

clone_size: NA
v_call: TRBV7-9
d_call: TRBD2
j_call: TRBJ2-5
cdr3_aa: CASSSTSGGVETQYF
cdr3_nt: TGTGCCAGCAGCTCTACTAGCGGGGGGGTTGAGACCCAGTACTTC

clone_size: NA
v_call: TRBV4-2
d_call: TRBD2
j_call: TRBJ2-7
cdr3_aa: CASSQDGSGSTYEQYF
cdr3_nt: TGTGCCAGCAGCCAAGATGGTAGCGGGAGTACCTACGAGCAGTACTTC

clone_size: NA
v_call: TRBV7-8
d_call: NA
j_call: TRBJ1-4
cdr3_aa: CASSHTLPVATNEKLFF
cdr3_nt: TGTGCCAGCAGCCATACCTTACCCGTTGCAACTAATGAAAAACTGTTTTTT

clone_size: NA
v_call: TRBV28
d_call: NA
j_call: TRBJ2-7
cdr3_aa: CASSLTGQGLASEQYF
cdr3_nt: TGTGCCAGCAGTTTAACGGGACAGGGACTAGCGTCCGAGCAGTACTTC

clone_size: NA
v_call: TRBV20-1
d_call: NA
j_call: TRBJ2-7
cdr3_aa: CSALDLGQGPSYEQYF
cdr3_nt: TGCAGTGCCCTCGACCTTGGACAAGGGCCCTCCTACGAGCAGTACTTC

clone_size: NA
v_call: TRBV27
d_call: NA
j_call: TRBJ2-5
cdr3_aa: CASSLVPPSQETQYF
cdr3_nt: TGTGCCAGCAGTTTAGTTCCCCCATCTCAAGAGACCCAGTACTTC